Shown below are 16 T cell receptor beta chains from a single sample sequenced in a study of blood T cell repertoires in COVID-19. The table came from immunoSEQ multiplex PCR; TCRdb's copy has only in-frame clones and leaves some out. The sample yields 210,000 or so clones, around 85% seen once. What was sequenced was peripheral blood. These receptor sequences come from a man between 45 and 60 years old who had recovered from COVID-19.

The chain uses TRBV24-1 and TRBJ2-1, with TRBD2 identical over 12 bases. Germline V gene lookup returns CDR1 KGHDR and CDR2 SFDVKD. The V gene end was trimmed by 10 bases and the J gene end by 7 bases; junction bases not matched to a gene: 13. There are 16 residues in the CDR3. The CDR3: CATSSPSGRDGNEQFF. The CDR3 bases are TGTGCCACTAGTAGCCCTAGCGGGAGGGATGGGAATGAGCAGTTCTTC.

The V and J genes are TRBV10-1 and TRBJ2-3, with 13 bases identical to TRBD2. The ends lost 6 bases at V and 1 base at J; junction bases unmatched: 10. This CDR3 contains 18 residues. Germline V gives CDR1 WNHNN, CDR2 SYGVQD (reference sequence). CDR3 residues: CASSRTSGSPRGTDTQYF. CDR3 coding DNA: TGCGCCAGCAGCCGGACTAGCGGGAGCCCCCGAGGCACAGATACGCAGTATTTT.

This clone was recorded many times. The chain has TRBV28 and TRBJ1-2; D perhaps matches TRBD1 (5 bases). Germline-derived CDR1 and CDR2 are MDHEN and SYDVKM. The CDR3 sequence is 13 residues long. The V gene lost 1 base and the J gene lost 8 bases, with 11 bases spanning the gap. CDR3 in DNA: TGTGCCAGCAGTTTATATAAGGGGAACGGCTACACCTTC. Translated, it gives CASSLYKGNGYTF.

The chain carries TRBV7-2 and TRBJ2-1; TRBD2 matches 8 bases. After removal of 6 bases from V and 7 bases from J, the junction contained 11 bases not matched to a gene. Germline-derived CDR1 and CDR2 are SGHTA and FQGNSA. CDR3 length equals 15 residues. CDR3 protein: CASRSGGAGRNEQFF. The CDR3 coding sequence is TGTGCCAGCAGAAGCGGGGGAGCGGGGAGGAATGAGCAGTTCTTC.

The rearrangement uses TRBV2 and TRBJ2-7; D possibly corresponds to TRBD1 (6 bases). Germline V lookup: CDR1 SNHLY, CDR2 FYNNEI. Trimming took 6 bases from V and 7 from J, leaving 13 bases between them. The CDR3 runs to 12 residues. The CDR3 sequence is CASRTGLREQYF. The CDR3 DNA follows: TGTGCCAGCAGAACAGGGTTGCGGGAGCAGTACTTC.

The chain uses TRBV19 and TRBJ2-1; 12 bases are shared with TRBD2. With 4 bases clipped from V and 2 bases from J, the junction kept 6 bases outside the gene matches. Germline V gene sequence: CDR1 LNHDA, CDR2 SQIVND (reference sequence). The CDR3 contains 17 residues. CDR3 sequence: CASSTLRTSGTYNEQFF. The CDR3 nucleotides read TGTGCCAGTAGTACACTCCGGACTAGCGGGACCTACAATGAGCAGTTCTTC.

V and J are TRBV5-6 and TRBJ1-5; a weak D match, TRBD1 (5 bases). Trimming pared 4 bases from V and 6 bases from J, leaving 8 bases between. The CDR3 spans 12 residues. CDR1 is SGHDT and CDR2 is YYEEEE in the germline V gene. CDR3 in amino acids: CASSGAGQPQHF. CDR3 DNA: TGTGCCAGCAGCGGGGCTGGTCAGCCCCAGCATTTT.

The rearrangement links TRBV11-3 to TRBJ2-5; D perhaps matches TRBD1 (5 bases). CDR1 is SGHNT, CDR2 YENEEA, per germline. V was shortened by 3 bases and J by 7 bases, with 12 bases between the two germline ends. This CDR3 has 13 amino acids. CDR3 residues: CASSFQGLGTQYF. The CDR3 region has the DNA TGTGCCAGCAGCTTTCAGGGTTTAGGGACCCAGTACTTC.

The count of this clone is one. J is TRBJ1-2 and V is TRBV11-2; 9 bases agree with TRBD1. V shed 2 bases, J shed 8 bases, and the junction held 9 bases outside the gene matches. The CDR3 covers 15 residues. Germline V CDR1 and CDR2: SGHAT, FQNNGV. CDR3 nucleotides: TGTGCCAGCAGCTTAAATCAAGGGGACAGGGACGGCTACACCTTC. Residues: CASSLNQGDRDGYTF.

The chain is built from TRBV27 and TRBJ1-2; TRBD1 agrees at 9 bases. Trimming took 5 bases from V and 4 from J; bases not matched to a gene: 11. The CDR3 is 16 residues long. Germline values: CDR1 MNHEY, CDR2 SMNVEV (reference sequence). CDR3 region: CASSAGQGQISYGYTF. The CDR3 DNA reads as TGTGCCAGCAGTGCCGGACAGGGGCAAATATCCTATGGCTACACCTTC.

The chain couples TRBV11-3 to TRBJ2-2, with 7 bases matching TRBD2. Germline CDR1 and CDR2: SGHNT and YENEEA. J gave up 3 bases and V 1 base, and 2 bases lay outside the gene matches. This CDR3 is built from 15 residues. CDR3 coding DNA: TGTGCCAGCAGCTTAGGGGCGGGGGACACCGGGGAGCTGTTTTTT. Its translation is CASSLGAGDTGELFF.

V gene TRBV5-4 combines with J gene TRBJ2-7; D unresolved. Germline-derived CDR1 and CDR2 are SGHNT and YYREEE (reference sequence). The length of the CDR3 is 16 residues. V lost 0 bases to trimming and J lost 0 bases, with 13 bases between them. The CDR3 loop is CASSLARYPASYEQYF. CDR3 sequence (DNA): TGTGCCAGCAGCTTGGCACGGTATCCTGCCTCCTACGAGCAGTACTTC.

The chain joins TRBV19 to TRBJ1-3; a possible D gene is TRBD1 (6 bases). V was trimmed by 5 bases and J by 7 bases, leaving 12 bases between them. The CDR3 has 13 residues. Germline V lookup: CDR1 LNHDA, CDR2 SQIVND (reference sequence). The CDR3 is CASSPWTVNTIYF. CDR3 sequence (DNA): TGTGCCAGTAGTCCGTGGACAGTTAACACCATATATTTT.

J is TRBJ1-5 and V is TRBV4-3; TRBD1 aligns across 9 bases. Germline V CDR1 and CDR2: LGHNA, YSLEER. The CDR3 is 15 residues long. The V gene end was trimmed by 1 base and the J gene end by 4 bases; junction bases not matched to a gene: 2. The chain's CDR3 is CASSQVQGANQPQHF. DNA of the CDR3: TGCGCCAGCAGCCAAGTACAGGGGGCGAATCAGCCCCAGCATTTT.

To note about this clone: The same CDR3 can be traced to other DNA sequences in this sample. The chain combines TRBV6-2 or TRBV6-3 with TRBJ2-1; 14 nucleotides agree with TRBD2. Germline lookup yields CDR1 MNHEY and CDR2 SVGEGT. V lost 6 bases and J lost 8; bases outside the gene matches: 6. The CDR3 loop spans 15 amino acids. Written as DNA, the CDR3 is TGTGCCAGCAGCCCCGGGACTAGCGGGAGCGATGAGCAGTTCTTC. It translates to CASSPGTSGSDEQFF.

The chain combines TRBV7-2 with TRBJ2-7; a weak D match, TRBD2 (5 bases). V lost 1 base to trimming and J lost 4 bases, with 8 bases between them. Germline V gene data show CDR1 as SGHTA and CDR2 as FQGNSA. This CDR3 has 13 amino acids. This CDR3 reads CASSLGADYEQYF. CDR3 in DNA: TGTGCCAGCAGCTTAGGAGCGGATTACGAGCAGTACTTC.